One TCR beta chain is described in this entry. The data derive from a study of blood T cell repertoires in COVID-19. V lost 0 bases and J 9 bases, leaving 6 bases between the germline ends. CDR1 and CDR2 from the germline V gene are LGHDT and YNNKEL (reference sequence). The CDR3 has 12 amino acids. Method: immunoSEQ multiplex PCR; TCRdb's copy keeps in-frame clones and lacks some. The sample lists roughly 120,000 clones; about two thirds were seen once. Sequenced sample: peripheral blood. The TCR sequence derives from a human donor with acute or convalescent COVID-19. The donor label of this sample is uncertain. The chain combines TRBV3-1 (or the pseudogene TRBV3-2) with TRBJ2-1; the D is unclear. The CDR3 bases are TGTGCCAGCAGCCAAGACGGAGTTGAGCAGTTCTTC. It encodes CASSQDGVEQFF.